This TCR beta chain was sequenced for a study of patients and donors after allogeneic stem cell transplantation. MiXCR, run by TCRdb on the RT-PCR reads, gives a single entry per CDR3 protein. The data contain approximately 150,000 distinct CDR3 sequences, over 25% of them singletons. Only a few counts were recorded for this clonotype. The junction had 4 bases not matched to a gene; V was cut back by 4 bases and J by 4 bases. Germline V gene lookup returns CDR1 KGHDR and CDR2 SFDVKD. The CDR3 is made up of 14 amino acids. The sequence derives from a human donor who was either an allogeneic HSCT recipient or a stem cell or donor lymphocyte infusion donor (not recorded which). It is not recorded whose cells these are; they may come from a transplant donor. The sequenced sample consisted of blood, either unsorted or a sorted T cell fraction (not recorded which). The J gene is TRBJ2-5, the V gene TRBV24-1; 8 bases agree with TRBD1. DNA of the CDR3: TGTGCCACCAGTGACCCTACAGGGGGAGAGACCCAGTACTTC. Residues: CATSDPTGGETQYF.